This T cell receptor beta chain emerged from a study of T cells in Graves' hyperthyroidism and ophthalmopathy. Study results and limitations: Separating ophthalmopathy from stable hyperthyroidism was achieved by a 13 V-J model.

Trimming took 0 bases from V and 1 from J, leaving 9 bases between them. Germline CDR1 and CDR2: LGHDT and YNNKEL (reference sequence). The CDR3 length is 15 residues. To note about this clonotype: No antigen is known for it.

Amplification of TCR beta CDR3 regions was performed using RNA transcripts as template. First-round RT-PCR of the TCR CDR3 relied on the HTBI primer set. TCRdb re-derived calls from the multiplex PCR reads in MiXCR, one entry per CDR3 protein. In the table there are hundreds of thousands of distinct CDR3 sequences, roughly a quarter of which are singletons. The sequence came from a woman in her 30s with Graves' ophthalmopathy. The chain employs TRBV3-1 and TRBJ1-1; D uncertain. Sequences were obtained from blood. In nucleotides, the CDR3 is TGTGCCAGCAGCCAAGATAACAAGGGGAACACTGAAGCTTTCTTT. Its protein is CASSQDNKGNTEAFF. The variable domain in full, completed from reference TRBV3-1 and TRBJ1-1, reads DTAVSQTPKYLVTQMGNDKSIKCEQNLGHDTMYWYKQDSKKFLKIMFSYNNKELIINETVPNRFSPKSPDKAHLNLHINSLELGDSAVYFCASSQDNKGNTEAFFGQGTRLTVV.